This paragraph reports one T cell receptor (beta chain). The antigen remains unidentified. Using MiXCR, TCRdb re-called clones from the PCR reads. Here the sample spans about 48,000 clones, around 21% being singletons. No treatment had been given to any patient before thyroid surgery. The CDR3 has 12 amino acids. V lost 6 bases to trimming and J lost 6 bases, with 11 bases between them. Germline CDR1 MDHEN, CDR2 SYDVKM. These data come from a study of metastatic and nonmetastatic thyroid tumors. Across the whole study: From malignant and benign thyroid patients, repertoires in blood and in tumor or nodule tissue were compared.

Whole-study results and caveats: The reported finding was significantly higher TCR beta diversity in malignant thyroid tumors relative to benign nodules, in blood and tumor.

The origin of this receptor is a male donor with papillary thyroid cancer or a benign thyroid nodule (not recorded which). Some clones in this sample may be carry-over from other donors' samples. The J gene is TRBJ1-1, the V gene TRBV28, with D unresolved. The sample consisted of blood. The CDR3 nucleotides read TGTGCCAGCAGCACACAGAGGGCTGAAGCTTTCTTT. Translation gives CASSTQRAEAFF.